The rows below give T cell receptor beta chains drawn from one sample of a study of T cell responses to AZD1222 COVID-19 vaccine. Clones were sequenced by immunoSEQ multiplex PCR, and TCRdb holds only the in-frame ones, with some missing. Of around 100,000 clones in the sample, about 83% are singletons; the top ten hold approximately 15%. The sequencing here drew on peripheral blood, taken on day 0 of AZD1222 vaccination. Receptor source: an adult in good health. CDR3s include the opening cysteine and the closing phenylalanine or tryptophan. The D gene is left open where the match is weak. Clone size is stated in some rows and not others, as once, few, many or a class when expanded.

d_call,j_call,v_call,clone_size,cdr3_nt,cdr3_aa
NA,TRBJ1-1,TRBV21-1,NA,TGTGCCAGCAGCGGAATAATGGGCCGGACAGTGGTAAGTGAAGCTTTCTTT,CASSGIMGRTVVSEAFF
NA,TRBJ1-4,TRBV7-9,NA,TGTGCCAGCAGCGTAAAGAAAGAACAGGGCGAACTGTTTTTT,CASSVKKEQGELFF
TRBD1,TRBJ1-4,TRBV5-8,few,TGTGCCAGCAGCAATGGACAGGGGGCCGCAACTAATGAAAAACTGTTTTTT,CASSNGQGAATNEKLFF
TRBD1,TRBJ1-1,TRBV6-5,NA,TGTGCCAGCAGTTACTCGAAACCGGGACAGGGGGCTTTCTTT,CASSYSKPGQGAFF
NA,TRBJ1-1,TRBV20-1,NA,TGCAGTGCTAGTAATCGTTTAGGGACTGAAGCTTTCTTT,CSASNRLGTEAFF
NA,TRBJ1-1,TRBV27,NA,TGTGCCAGCACCCCTCTAGGACGCAACACGGGGGTGGGCACTGAAGCTTTCTTT,CASTPLGRNTGVGTEAFF
TRBD1,TRBJ2-2,TRBV6-6,NA,TGTGCCAGCTTTAAAACCGGGACAGGGTTGATCGGGGAGCTGTTTTTT,CASFKTGTGLIGELFF
NA,TRBJ2-7,TRBV7-6,NA,TGTGCCAGCAGCGTAGGACAGTCGAGCTCCTACGAGCAGTACTTC,CASSVGQSSSYEQYF
NA,TRBJ2-3,TRBV7-2,NA,TGTGCCAGCAGCTTGGGTTGGCGTAGCACAGATACGCAGTATTTT,CASSLGWRSTDTQYF
NA,TRBJ2-4,TRBV27,NA,TGTGCCACCAGAAACGAGGGAGCTGTGGAAAACATTCAGTACTTC,CATRNEGAVENIQYF
TRBD1,TRBJ1-2,TRBV19,NA,TGTGCCAGTAGTCCGACAGGGGAGGGGTATGGCTACACCTTC,CASSPTGEGYGYTF
NA,TRBJ1-6,TRBV11-2,NA,TGTGCCAGCCAACAGGGAGTTAGATCACCCCTCCACTTT,CASQQGVRSPLHF
NA,TRBJ1-2,TRBV27,NA,TGTGCCAGCAGTTTGCGGGCTGAGAACTATGGCTACACCTTC,CASSLRAENYGYTF
NA,TRBJ1-1,TRBV19,NA,TGTGCCAGTAGCGCCATCAGCGTCGGGGGGGAAACTGAAGCTTTCTTT,CASSAISVGGETEAFF
NA,TRBJ1-1,TRBV27,NA,TGTGCCAGCAGCACCCTGAAACAGGGCGAGGGTGACACTGAAGCTTTCTTT,CASSTLKQGEGDTEAFF
NA,TRBJ1-5,TRBV27,NA,TGTGCCAGCAGTTTAGGACGGTCCGATCAGCCCCAGCATTTT,CASSLGRSDQPQHF
NA,TRBJ1-6,TRBV10-3,NA,TGTGCCATCAGTCCCGCGGGGGCAGGGATGTATAATTCACCCCTCCACTTT,CAISPAGAGMYNSPLHF
NA,TRBJ1-2,TRBV19,few,TGTGCCAGTAGGAGAGGTGACGCTAACTATGGCTACACCTTC,CASRRGDANYGYTF
NA,TRBJ2-7,TRBV5-1,NA,TGCGCCAGCAGCTTCCGGGACGGCTCCTACGAGCAGTACTTC,CASSFRDGSYEQYF
NA,TRBJ2-1,TRBV5-4,NA,TGTGCCAGCAGCGGGGGGTTAGCCTATGAGCAGTTCTTC,CASSGGLAYEQFF
TRBD1,TRBJ1-2,TRBV6-5,few,TGTGCCAGCAGTTACCGGCAGGGGGCGAGAGGGGGCTACACCTTC,CASSYRQGARGGYTF
NA,TRBJ1-5,TRBV19,NA,TGTGCCAGCGGGTCAGGGTGGACTAATCAGCCCCAGCATTTT,CASGSGWTNQPQHF
TRBD2,TRBJ2-2,TRBV7-2,once,TGTGCCAGCAGTACCGCTGGCGGGAGGTCCTACACCGGGGAGCTGTTTTTT,CASSTAGGRSYTGELFF
NA,TRBJ1-1,TRBV7-9,NA,TGTGCCACCTCCCACTTGAACACTGAAGCTTTCTTT,CATSHLNTEAFF
TRBD2,TRBJ2-5,TRBV9,NA,TGTGCCAGCAGCGTAGATGCTAGCGGGCCCCAAGAGACCCAGTACTTC,CASSVDASGPQETQYF
NA,TRBJ2-7,TRBV7-2,NA,TGTGCCAGCAGCCCGGACAGAGAGTCCTACGAGCAGTACTTC,CASSPDRESYEQYF
NA,TRBJ2-1,TRBV7-9,NA,TGTGCCAGCAGCTTACAGGGTCCGGGCAATGAGCAGTTCTTC,CASSLQGPGNEQFF
TRBD2,TRBJ2-7,TRBV11-2,once,TGTGCCAGCAGCTTAACTAGCGGGGCCTCCTACGAGCAGTACTTC,CASSLTSGASYEQYF
NA,TRBJ1-3,TRBV6-5,NA,TGTGCCAGCAGTTACTCCCCAGTCTCCTCTGGAAACACCATATATTTT,CASSYSPVSSGNTIYF
NA,TRBJ1-1,TRBV19,NA,TGTGCCAGTAATGAGGGGCGCGTGTTGGGCACTGAAGCTTTCTTT,CASNEGRVLGTEAFF
NA,TRBJ1-5,TRBV7-6,NA,TGTGCCAGCAGCTCGAATGTTAATCAGCCCCAGCATTTT,CASSSNVNQPQHF
NA,TRBJ2-1,TRBV7-2,NA,TGTGCCAGCAGCCCAGGGTTGCTCTACAATGAGCAGTTCTTC,CASSPGLLYNEQFF
NA,TRBJ2-1,TRBV18,NA,TGTGCCAGTCGAACACGCGGGGATGAGCAGTTCTTC,CASRTRGDEQFF
NA,TRBJ1-5,TRBV19,NA,TGTGCCAGTAGTGTCACGGGAGGCGGGGGTAGCAATCAGCCCCAGCATTTT,CASSVTGGGGSNQPQHF
NA,TRBJ1-1,TRBV6-5,NA,TGTGCCAGCTCCGTTGGGGGAACACTGCCTGAAGCTTTCTTT,CASSVGGTLPEAFF
TRBD1,TRBJ1-5,TRBV6-2/TRBV6-3,once,TGTGCCAGCAGCCCCGGGACAGGTGGACACTATAGCAATCAGCCCCAGCATTTT,CASSPGTGGHYSNQPQHF
TRBD2,TRBJ2-7,TRBV15,NA,TGTGCCACCAGCAGAGAAAGCGGGGAGAGCTCCTACGAGCAGTACTTC,CATSRESGESSYEQYF
NA,TRBJ2-1,TRBV5-1,NA,TGCGCCAGCAGCTTGGTCGGCAGGCGAAGTGAATTCTTC,CASSLVGRRSEFF
NA,TRBJ1-6,TRBV5-6,NA,TGTGCCAGCAGCTTGGATGTCAGGGCGAATTCACCCCTCCACTTT,CASSLDVRANSPLHF
TRBD1,TRBJ2-7,TRBV29-1,NA,TGCAGCGTTGGATCGGACAGGTACGAGCAGTACTTC,CSVGSDRYEQYF
NA,TRBJ2-3,TRBV4-1,NA,TGCGCCAGCAGCCAAAGGTCGAGGGGTAGCACAGATACGCAGTATTTT,CASSQRSRGSTDTQYF
NA,TRBJ1-5,TRBV4-1,NA,TGCGCCAGCAGCCAAGATTTGGCCCTGGGCAATCAGCCCCAGCATTTT,CASSQDLALGNQPQHF
NA,TRBJ2-4,TRBV2,NA,TGTGCCAGCAGTTGGACGGGTGGATTGGCCAAAAACATTCAGTACTTC,CASSWTGGLAKNIQYF
NA,TRBJ2-1,TRBV6-5,NA,TGTGCCAGCCGGACGGGCCTCAGCTCCTACAATGAGCAGTTCTTC,CASRTGLSSYNEQFF
NA,TRBJ1-3,TRBV5-1,NA,TGCGCCAGCAGCTCGGGGTCCTCTGGAAACACCATATATTTT,CASSSGSSGNTIYF
NA,TRBJ1-1,TRBV5-6,NA,TGTGCCAGCACACCCGGTGGGGGGCAGAGCACTGAAGCTTTCTTT,CASTPGGGQSTEAFF
NA,TRBJ1-6,TRBV5-6,NA,TGTGCCAGCAGCTACACTAGAAACTCACCCCTCCACTTT,CASSYTRNSPLHF
TRBD1,TRBJ2-2,TRBV19,NA,TGTGCCTGCCGGGACAGGGGATTCATTAACACCGGGGAGCTGTTTTTT,CACRDRGFINTGELFF
NA,TRBJ2-1,TRBV3-1/TRBV3-2,NA,TGTGCCAGCAGCCAAGTAACAAGACCCACCGACAATGAGCAGTTCTTC,CASSQVTRPTDNEQFF
TRBD2,TRBJ2-7,TRBV7-9,NA,TGTGCCAGCAGCGGCCCACGGGGACTAGCGGGAGAGGTCGAGCAGTACTTC,CASSGPRGLAGEVEQYF
NA,TRBJ2-7,TRBV11-3,NA,TGTGCCAGCAGCTTTGGACTGGGGTCCTACGAGCAGTACTTC,CASSFGLGSYEQYF
NA,TRBJ2-2,TRBV28,NA,TGTGCCAGCAGTTTCTACGGGCCCCAAGGACAGGGGGAGCTGTTTTTT,CASSFYGPQGQGELFF
TRBD1,TRBJ2-7,TRBV19,NA,TGTGCCAGTAGTTGGGGACAGCAAATCGGGGAGCAGTACTTC,CASSWGQQIGEQYF
TRBD1,TRBJ1-5,TRBV6-6,few,TGTGCCAGCAGTTACGGACAGGGCACTAGCAATCAGCCCCAGCATTTT,CASSYGQGTSNQPQHF
TRBD2,TRBJ2-2,TRBV14,NA,TGTGCCAGCAGCCAGAGACAAGGACTAGCGGGCTTCACCGGGGAGCTGTTTTTT,CASSQRQGLAGFTGELFF
TRBD1,TRBJ1-5,TRBV27,once,TGTGCCAGCAGTTTCACAGGGGGTACCAATCAGCCCCAGCATTTT,CASSFTGGTNQPQHF
NA,TRBJ2-7,TRBV4-1,few,TGCGCCAGCAGCCAAGATCGTGGTAACGCCTTCGTCGAGCAGTACTTC,CASSQDRGNAFVEQYF
NA,TRBJ1-2,TRBV7-6,NA,TGTGCCAGCAGCGAAAAAACAGCAGGACCTTATGAAAACTATGGCTACACCTTC,CASSEKTAGPYENYGYTF